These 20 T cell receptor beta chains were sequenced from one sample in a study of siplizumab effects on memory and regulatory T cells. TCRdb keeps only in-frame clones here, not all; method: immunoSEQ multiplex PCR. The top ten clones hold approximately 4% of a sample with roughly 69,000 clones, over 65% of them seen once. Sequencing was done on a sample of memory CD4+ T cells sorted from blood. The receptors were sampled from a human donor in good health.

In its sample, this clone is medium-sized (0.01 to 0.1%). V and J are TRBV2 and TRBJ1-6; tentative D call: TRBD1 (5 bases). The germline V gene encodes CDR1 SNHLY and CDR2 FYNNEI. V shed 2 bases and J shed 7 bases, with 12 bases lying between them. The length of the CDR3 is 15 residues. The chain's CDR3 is CASSEMRRGNSPLHF. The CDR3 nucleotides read TGTGCCAGCAGTGAAATGAGGCGGGGGAATTCACCCCTCCACTTT. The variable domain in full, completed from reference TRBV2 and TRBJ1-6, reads EPEVTQTPSHQVTQMGQEVILRCVPISNHLYFYWYRQILGQKVEFLVSFYNNEISEKSEIFDDQFSVERPDGSNFTLKIRSTKLEDSAMYFCASSEMRRGNSPLHFGNGTRLTVT.

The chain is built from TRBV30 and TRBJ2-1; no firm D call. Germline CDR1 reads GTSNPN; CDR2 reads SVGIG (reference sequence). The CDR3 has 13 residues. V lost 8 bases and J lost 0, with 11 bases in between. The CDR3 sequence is CAREGISYNEQFF. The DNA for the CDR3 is TGTGCCAGAGAAGGGATCTCCTACAATGAGCAGTTCTTC.

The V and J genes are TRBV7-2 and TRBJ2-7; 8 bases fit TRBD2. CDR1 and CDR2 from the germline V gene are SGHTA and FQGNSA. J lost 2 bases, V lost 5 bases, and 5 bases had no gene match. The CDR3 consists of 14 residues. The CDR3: CASSVSGGTYEQYF. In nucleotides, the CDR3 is TGTGCCAGCAGCGTAAGCGGGGGCACCTACGAGCAGTACTTC.

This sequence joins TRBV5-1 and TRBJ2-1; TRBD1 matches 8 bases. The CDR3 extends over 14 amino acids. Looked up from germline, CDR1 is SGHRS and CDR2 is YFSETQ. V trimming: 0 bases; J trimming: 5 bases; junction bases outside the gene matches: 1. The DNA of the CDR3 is TGCGCCAGCAGCTTGGGGACAGGGAACAATGAGCAGTTCTTC. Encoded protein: CASSLGTGNNEQFF.

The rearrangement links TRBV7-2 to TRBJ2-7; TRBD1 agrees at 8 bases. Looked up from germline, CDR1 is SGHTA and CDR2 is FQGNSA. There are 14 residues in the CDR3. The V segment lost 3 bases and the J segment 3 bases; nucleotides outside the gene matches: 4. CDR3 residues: CASSLHRGNYEQYF. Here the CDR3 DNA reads TGTGCCAGCAGCTTGCACAGGGGGAACTACGAGCAGTACTTC. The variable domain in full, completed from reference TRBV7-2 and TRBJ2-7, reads GAGVSQSPSNKVTEKGKDVELRCDPISGHTALYWYRQSLGQGLEFLIYFQGNSAPDKSGLPSDRFSAERTGGSVSTLTIQRTQQEDSAVYLCASSLHRGNYEQYFGPGTRLTVT.

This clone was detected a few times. Written as DNA, the CDR3 is TGTGCCAGCAGTGATGTTGCAGGGAACACTGAAGCTTTCTTT. It codes for CASSDVAGNTEAFF. The rearrangement joins TRBV25-1 to TRBJ1-1, with D hard to call. CDR1 and CDR2 (germline): MGHDK, SYGVNS. Trimming pared 3 bases from V and 1 base from J, leaving 9 bases between. CDR3 length: 14 amino acids. Drawing the rest from reference TRBV25-1 and TRBJ1-1, the complete variable domain is EADIYQTPRYLVIGTGKKITLECSQTMGHDKMYWYQQDPGMELHLIHYSYGVNSTEKGDLSSESTVSRIRTEHFPLTLESARPSHTSQYLCASSDVAGNTEAFFGQGTRLTVV.

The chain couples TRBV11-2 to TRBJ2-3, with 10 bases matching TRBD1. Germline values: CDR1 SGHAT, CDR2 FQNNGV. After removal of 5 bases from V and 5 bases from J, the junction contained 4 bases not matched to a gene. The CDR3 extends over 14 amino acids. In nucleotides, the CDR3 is TGTGCCAGCAGCCTGGGACAGGGGCGAGATACGCAGTATTTT. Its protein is CASSLGQGRDTQYF.

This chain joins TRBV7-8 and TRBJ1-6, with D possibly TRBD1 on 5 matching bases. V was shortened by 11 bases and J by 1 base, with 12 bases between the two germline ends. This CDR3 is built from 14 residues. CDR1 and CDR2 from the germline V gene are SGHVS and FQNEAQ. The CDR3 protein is CAGGGVSYNSPLHF. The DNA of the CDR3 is TGTGCCGGCGGGGGGGTATCCTATAATTCACCCCTCCACTTT.

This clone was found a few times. Written as DNA, the CDR3 is TGTGCCAGCGCAAATAAGAGAGACAATGAGCAGTTCTTC. It encodes CASANKRDNEQFF. The chain combines TRBV18 with TRBJ2-1, with D unclear. Germline lookup yields CDR1 KGHSH and CDR2 LQKENI. Trimming cost V 8 bases and J 5 bases, with 13 bases left between them. The length of the CDR3 is 13 residues.

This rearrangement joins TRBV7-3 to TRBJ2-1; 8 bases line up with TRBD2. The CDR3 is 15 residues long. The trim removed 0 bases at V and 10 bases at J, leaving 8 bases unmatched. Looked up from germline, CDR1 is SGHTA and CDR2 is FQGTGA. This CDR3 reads CASSLTSSGSKEQFF. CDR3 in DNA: TGTGCCAGCAGCTTAACGTCCAGCGGGAGTAAAGAGCAGTTCTTC.

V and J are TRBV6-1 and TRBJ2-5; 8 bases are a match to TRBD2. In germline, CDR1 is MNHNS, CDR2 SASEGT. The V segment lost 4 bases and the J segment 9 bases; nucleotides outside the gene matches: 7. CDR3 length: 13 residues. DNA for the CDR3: TGTGCCAGCAGTGCGGGGGGGTCCGCAGCCCAGTACTTC. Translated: CASSAGGSAAQYF.

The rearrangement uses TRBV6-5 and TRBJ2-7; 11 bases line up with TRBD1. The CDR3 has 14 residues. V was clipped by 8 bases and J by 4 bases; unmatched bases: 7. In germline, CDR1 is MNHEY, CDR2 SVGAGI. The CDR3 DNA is TGTGCCAGCCGAAGGGACAGGGGGTTTTACGAGCAGTACTTC. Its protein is CASRRDRGFYEQYF.

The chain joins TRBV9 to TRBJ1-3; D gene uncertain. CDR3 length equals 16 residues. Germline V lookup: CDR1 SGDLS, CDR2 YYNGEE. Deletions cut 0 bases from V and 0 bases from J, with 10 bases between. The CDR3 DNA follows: TGTGCCAGCAGCGTAGTGGATTTGGCCTCTGGAAACACCATATATTTT. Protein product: CASSVVDLASGNTIYF.

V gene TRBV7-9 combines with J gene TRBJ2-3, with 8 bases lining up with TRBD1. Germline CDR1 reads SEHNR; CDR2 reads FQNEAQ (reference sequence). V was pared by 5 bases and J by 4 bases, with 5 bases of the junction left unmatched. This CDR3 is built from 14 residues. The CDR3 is CASSKQGAADTQYF. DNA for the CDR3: TGTGCCAGCAGCAAGCAGGGGGCCGCAGATACGCAGTATTTT.

The CDR3 sequence is CASSPRAGANVLTF. The DNA of the CDR3 is TGCGCCAGCAGTCCCAGGGCTGGGGCCAACGTCCTGACTTTC. The chain uses TRBV23-1 and TRBJ2-6; maybe TRBD1 (5 bases). TRBV23-1 is assigned to the ORF class and has an uncertain function. The CDR3 consists of 14 residues. Trimming left V 4 bases short and J 2 bases short, with 6 bases between.

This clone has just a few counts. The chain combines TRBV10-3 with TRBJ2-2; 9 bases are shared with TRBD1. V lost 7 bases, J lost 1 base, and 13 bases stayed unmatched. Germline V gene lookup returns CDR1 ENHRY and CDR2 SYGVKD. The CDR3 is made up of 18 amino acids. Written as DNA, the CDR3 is TGTGCCATCAAAGCCGGGACAGGGACCAGGGTGAACACCGGGGAGCTGTTTTTT. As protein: CAIKAGTGTRVNTGELFF.

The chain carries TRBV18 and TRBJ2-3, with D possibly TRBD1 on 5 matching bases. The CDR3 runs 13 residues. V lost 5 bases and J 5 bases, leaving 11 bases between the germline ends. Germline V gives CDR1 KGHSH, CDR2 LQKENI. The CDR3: CASSGQGIDTQYF. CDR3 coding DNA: TGTGCCAGCTCAGGGCAGGGAATAGATACGCAGTATTTT. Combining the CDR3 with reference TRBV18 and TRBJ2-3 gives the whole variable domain NAGVMQNPRHLVRRRGQEARLRCSPMKGHSHVYWYRQLPEEGLKFMVYLQKENIIDESGMPKERFSAEFPKEGPSILRIQQVVRGDSAAYFCASSGQGIDTQYFGPGTRLTVL.

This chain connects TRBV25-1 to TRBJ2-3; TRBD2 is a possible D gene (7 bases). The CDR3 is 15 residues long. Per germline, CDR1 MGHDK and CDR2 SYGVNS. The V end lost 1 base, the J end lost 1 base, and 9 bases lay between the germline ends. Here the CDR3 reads CASSEWEGGTDTQYF. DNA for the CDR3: TGTGCCAGCAGTGAATGGGAGGGGGGCACAGATACGCAGTATTTT.

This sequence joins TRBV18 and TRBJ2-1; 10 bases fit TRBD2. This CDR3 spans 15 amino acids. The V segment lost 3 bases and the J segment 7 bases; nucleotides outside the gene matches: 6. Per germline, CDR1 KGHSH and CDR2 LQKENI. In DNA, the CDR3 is TGTGCCAGCTCACCGGCCGGGACTAGCGTGAATGAGCAGTTCTTC. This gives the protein CASSPAGTSVNEQFF.

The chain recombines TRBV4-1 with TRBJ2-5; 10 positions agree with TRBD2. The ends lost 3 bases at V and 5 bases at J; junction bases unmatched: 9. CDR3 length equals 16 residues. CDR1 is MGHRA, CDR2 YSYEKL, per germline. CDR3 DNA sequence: TGCGCCAGCAGCCAGCGAAGCGGGGGGGCCAGGGAGACCCAGTACTTC. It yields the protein CASSQRSGGARETQYF.